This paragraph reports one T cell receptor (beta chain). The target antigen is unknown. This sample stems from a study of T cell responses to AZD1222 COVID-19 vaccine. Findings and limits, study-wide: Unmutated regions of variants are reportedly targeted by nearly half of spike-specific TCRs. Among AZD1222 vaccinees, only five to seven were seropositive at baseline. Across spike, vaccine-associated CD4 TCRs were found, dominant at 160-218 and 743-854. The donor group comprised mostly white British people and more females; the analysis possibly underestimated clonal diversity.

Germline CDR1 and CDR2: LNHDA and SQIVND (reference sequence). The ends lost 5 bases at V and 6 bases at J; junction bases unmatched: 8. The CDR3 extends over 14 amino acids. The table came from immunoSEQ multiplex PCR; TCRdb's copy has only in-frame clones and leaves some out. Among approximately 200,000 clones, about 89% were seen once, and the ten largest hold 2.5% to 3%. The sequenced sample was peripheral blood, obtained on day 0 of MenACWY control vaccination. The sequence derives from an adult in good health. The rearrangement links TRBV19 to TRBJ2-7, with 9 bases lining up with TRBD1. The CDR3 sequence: CASSSTKQGAEQYF. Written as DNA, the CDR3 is TGTGCCAGTAGTTCAACGAAACAGGGGGCCGAGCAGTACTTC.